The 8 T cell receptor beta chains listed next were all sequenced from one sample in a study of CD8 T cells in ankylosing spondylitis. Their recognized antigens are unknown. Findings and limits, study-wide: A motif in TCR beta, a set of several highly homologous variants, appeared characteristic of ankylosing spondylitis blood.

TCRdb recomputed calls from the 5' RACE reads with MiXCR, one row per CDR3 protein. This repertoire shows 750,000 to 850,000 distinct CDR3 sequences, approximately 12% found once; its top ten account for approximately 0.51%. Sequenced: blood, either unsorted or a sorted T cell fraction (not recorded which). These receptors came from a male donor with ankylosing spondylitis.

V usage is TRBV6-5 and J usage is TRBJ2-1, with D perhaps TRBD2 (6 bases). Germline CDR1 and CDR2: MNHEY and SVGAGI. V was trimmed by 0 bases and J by 11 bases, leaving 8 bases between them. The CDR3 loop spans 12 amino acids. The CDR3 here is CASSYSGRQQFF. CDR3 DNA sequence: TGTGCCAGCAGTTACTCGGGGAGGCAGCAGTTCTTC.

DNA for the CDR3: TGTGCCAGCAGCCAAAGAGAGGGCTACGAGCAGTACTTC. Its protein product is CASSQREGYEQYF. The gene calls are TRBV3-1 and TRBJ2-7; possibly TRBD2 for D (5 bases). CDR1 is LGHDT and CDR2 is YNNKEL in the germline V gene (reference sequence). The V end was cut by 2 bases, the J end by 3 bases, with 8 bases between. The CDR3 extends over 13 amino acids.

The gene calls are TRBV11-3 and TRBJ1-1, with D unresolved. CDR1 is SGHNT, CDR2 YENEEA, per germline. CDR3 size: 13 residues. Trimming left V 1 base short and J 6 bases short, with 9 bases between. The CDR3 DNA sequence: TGTGCCAGCAGCTTAGGGGTCGTAGCTGAAGCTTTCTTT. It yields the protein CASSLGVVAEAFF.

Turning to this clonotype: An end of the junction does not agree with germline; a read error may underlie this. The J gene is TRBJ2-7, the V gene TRBV6-5; TRBD1 agrees at 7 bases. The CDR3 totals 12 residues. Germline assignment: CDR1 MNHEY and CDR2 SVGAGI. CDR3 nucleotides: TGTGCCGCCGGGACAGCGTCAGGCACAGGGGTCTTC. This codes for CAAGTASGTGVF.

The chain joins TRBV20-1 to TRBJ1-6; D gene unclear. CDR1 DFQATT and CDR2 SNEGSKA come from the germline V gene (reference sequence). V dropped 1 base and J dropped 7 bases, with 8 bases sitting between them. The CDR3 runs 13 residues. This chain's CDR3 is CSARGAGNSPLHF. The DNA for the CDR3 is TGCAGTGCTAGAGGGGCGGGGAATTCACCCCTCCACTTT.

Regarding this clonotype: Mismatch with germline at one junction end may stem from a read error. V and J are TRBV20-1 and TRBJ2-7, with D tentatively TRBD1 (5 bases). Germline V gene data show CDR1 as DFQATT and CDR2 as SNEGSKA (reference sequence). This CDR3 has 15 residues. The CDR3 sequence: CSASAPRDFSYGQYF. For the CDR3, the DNA is TGCAGTGCTAGCGCTCCCAGGGATTTCTCCTACGGGCAGTACTTC.

This rearrangement joins TRBV20-1 to TRBJ1-5; 7 bases match TRBD1. Germline trimming cut 3 bases from V and 6 bases from J; bases unmatched to any gene: 17. The CDR3 extends over 17 amino acids. CDR1 is DFQATT, CDR2 SNEGSKA, per germline (reference sequence). CDR3 coding DNA: TGCAGTGCTAGGGGGGGAGGGGGCCCAGTATCGGGTCAGCCCCAGCATTTT. This sequence encodes CSARGGGGPVSGQPQHF.

This clonotype has at least ten counts. The V call is TRBV20-1, the J call TRBJ1-3; the match to TRBD1 covers 7 bases. This CDR3 has 14 amino acids. The germline V gene has CDR1 DFQATT and CDR2 SNEGSKA (reference sequence). Trimming at V came to 6 bases and at J to 2 bases, leaving 7 bases not matched to a gene. The DNA of the CDR3 is TGCAGTGCCCCAGGGGGTCGAACTGGAAACACCATATATTTT. This codes for CSAPGGRTGNTIYF.